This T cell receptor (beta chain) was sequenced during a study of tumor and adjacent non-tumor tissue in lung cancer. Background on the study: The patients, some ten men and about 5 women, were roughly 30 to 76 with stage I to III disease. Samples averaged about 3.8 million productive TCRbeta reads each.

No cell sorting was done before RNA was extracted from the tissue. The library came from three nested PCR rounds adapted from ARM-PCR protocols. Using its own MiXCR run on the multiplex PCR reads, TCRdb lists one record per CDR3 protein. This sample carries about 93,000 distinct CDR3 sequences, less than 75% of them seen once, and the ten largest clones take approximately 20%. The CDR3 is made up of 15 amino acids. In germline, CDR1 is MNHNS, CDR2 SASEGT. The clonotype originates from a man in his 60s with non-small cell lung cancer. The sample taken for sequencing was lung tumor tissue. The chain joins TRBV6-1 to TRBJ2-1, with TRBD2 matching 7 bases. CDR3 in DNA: TGTGTCAACAGTGCGTGGACTAGGGAGAACAATGAGCAGTTCTTC. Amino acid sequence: CVNSAWTRENNEQFF.